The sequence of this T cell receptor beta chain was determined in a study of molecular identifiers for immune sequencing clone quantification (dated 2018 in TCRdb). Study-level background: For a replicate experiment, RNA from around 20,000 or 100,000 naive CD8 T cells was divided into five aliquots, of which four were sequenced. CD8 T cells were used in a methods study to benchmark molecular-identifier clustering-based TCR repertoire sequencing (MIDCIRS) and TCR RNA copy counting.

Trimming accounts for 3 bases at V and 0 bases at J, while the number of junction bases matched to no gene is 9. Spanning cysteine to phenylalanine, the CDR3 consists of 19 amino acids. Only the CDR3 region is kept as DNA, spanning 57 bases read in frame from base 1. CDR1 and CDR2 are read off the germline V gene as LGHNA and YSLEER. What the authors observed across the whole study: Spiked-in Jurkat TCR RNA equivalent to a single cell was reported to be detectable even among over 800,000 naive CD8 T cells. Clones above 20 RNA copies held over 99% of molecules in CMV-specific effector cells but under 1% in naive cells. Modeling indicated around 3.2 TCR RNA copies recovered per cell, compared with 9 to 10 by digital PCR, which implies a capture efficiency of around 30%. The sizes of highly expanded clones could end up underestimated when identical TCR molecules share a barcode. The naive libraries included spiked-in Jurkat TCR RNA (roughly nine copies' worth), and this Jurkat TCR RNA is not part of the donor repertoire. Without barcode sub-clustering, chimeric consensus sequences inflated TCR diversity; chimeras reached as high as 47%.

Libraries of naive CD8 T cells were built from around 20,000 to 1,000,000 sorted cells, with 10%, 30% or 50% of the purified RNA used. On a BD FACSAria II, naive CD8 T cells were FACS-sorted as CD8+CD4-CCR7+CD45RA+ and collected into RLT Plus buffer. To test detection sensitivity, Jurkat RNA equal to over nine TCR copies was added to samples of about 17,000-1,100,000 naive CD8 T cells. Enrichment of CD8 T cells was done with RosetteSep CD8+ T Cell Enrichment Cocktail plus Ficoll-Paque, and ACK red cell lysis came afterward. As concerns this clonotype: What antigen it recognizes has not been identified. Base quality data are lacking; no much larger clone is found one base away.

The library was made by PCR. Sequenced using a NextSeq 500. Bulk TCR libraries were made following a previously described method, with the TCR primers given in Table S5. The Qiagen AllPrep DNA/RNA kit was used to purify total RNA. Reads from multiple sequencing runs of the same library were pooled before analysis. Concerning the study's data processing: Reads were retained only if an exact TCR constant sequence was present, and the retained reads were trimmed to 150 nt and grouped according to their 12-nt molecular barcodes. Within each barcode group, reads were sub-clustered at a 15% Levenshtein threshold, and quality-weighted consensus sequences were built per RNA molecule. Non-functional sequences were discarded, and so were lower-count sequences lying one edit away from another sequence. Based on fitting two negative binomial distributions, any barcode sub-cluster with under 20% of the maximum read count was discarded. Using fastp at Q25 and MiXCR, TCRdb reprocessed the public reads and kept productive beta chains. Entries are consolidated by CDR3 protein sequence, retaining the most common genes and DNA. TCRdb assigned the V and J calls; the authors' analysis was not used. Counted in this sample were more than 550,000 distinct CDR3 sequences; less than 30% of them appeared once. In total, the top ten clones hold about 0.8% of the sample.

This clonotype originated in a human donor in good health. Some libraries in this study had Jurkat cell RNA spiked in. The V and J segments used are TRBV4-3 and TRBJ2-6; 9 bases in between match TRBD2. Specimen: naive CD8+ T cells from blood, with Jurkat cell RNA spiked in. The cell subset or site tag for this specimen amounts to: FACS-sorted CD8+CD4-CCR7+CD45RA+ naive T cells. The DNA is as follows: TGCGCCAGCAGCCAGGTTGTACTAGCGGGTCCCTCTGGGGCCAACGTCCTGACTTTC. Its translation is CASSQVVLAGPSGANVLTF.